This T cell receptor beta chain was found in a study of molecular identifiers for immune sequencing clone quantification (dated by TCRdb to the late 2010s). A note on the overall study: In a replicate experiment, RNA from around 20,000 or 100,000 naive CD8 T cells was split into five aliquots, four of which were sequenced. This methods study used CD8 T cells to benchmark TCR RNA copy counting and molecular-identifier clustering-based TCR repertoire sequencing (MIDCIRS).

The library was built by means of PCR. The listed sequencing device is Illumina HiSeq 4000. Bulk TCR libraries were generated as previously described, with the TCR primers listed in Table S5 used. Purification of total RNA was performed with the Qiagen AllPrep DNA/RNA kit. Before analysis, reads from multiple sequencing runs of one library were combined. The published analysis was carried out like this. Only reads with exact TCR constant sequence were kept, trimmed to 150 nt, and grouped by their 12-nt molecular barcodes. Reads within each barcode group were sub-clustered using a 15% Levenshtein threshold, and quality-weighted consensus sequences were constructed for each RNA molecule. Non-functional sequences were filtered out, along with any lower-count sequence sitting one edit away from another sequence. Based on a fit of two negative binomial distributions, barcode sub-clusters having less than 20% of the maximum read count were discarded. Through fastp at Q25 and MiXCR, TCRdb rebuilt clones from the public reads, retaining in-frame beta chains. Rows with a matching CDR3 protein are joined into one entry that keeps the most common DNA and genes. The V and J calls were not made by the authors but by TCRdb's processing. Counted in this sample were some 65,000 distinct CDR3 sequences; about a fifth of them appeared once. Roughly 1.6% of the sample belongs to the ten largest clones.

Libraries of naive CD8 T cells were built from anywhere between about 20,000 and 1,000,000 sorted cells, with 10%, 30% or 50% of the purified RNA used. On a BD FACSAria II, naive CD8 T cells were FACS-sorted as CD8+CD4-CCR7+CD45RA+ and collected into RLT Plus buffer. To test detection sensitivity, Jurkat RNA equal to ten TCR copies was added to samples of about 20,000-1,000,000 naive CD8 T cells. CD8 T cells were enriched using RosetteSep CD8+ T Cell Enrichment Cocktail and Ficoll-Paque, and the enriched cells then underwent ACK red cell lysis. The CDR3 numbers 13 residues from cysteine through phenylalanine. Just CDR3 DNA is preserved here, 39 bases in frame from base 1. The germline V gene yields SGHAT for CDR1 and FQNNGV for CDR2. Trimming takes 5 bases off V and 3 bases off J; junction bases not matched to a gene: 4. The table lists this clonotype with many counts. The antigen it binds to is not known. Within one base of it there is no much larger clone, and no base qualities were kept.

What the authors observed across the whole study: When barcode sub-clustering was omitted, TCR diversity was inflated by chimeric consensus sequences, with chimeras reaching as high as 47%. Spiked-in Jurkat TCR RNA equal to a single cell's worth was reported to be detectable even within 1,100,000 naive CD8 T cells. The sizes of highly expanded clones could end up underestimated when identical TCR molecules share a barcode. Naive libraries contained spiked-in Jurkat TCR RNA (roughly 10 copies' worth), which is not part of the donor repertoire. Modeling gave approximately 3 recovered TCR RNA copies per cell versus around 10 by digital PCR, implying roughly 30% capture efficiency. Clones above 20 RNA copies held over 99% of molecules in CMV-specific effector cells but under 1% in naive cells.

The source material was naive CD8+ T cells from blood, with Jurkat cell RNA spiked in. What this sample's cell subset or site label stands for: FACS-sorted CD8+CD4-CCR7+CD45RA+ naive T cells. This TCR derives from a human donor in good health. Some libraries in this study had Jurkat cell RNA spiked in. The chain uses TRBV11-2 and TRBJ2-7, and TRBD1 matches 7 of the central bases. The DNA sequence follows: TGTGCCAGCAGCCCAGGGACAGACTACGAGCAGTACTTC. This gives the protein CASSPGTDYEQYF.